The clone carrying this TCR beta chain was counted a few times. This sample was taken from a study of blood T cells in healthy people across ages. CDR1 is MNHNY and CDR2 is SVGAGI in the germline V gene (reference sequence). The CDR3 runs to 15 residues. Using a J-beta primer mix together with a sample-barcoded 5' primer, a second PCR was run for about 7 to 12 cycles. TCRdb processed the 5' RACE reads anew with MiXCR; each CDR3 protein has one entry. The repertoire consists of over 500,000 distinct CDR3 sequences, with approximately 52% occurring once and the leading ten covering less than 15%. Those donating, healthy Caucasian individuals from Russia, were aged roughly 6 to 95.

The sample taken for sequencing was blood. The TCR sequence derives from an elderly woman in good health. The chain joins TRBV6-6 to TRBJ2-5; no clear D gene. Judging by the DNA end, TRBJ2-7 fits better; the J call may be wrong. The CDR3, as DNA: TGTGCCAGCAGTGCTCGGGCTCCTAAACCTCCCGAGCAGTACTTC. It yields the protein CASSARAPKPPEQYF.